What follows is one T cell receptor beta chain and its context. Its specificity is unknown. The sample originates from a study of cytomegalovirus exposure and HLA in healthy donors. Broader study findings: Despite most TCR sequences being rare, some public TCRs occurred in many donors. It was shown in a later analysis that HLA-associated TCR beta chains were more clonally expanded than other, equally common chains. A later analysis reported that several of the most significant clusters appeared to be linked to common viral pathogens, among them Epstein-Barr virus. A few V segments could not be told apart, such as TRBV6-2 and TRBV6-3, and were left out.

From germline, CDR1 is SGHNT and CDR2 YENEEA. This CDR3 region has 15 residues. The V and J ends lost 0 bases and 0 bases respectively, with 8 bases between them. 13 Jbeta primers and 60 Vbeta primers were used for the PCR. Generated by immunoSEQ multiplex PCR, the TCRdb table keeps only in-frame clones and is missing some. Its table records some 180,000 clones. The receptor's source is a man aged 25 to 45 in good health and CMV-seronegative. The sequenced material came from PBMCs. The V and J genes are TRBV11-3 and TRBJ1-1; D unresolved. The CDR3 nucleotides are TGTGCCAGCAGCTTAGACAGCGGGATGAACACTGAAGCTTTCTTT. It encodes CASSLDSGMNTEAFF.